The 15 T cell receptor beta chains below were found in one sample sequenced in a study of T cell repertoires in cytomegalovirus infection (dated by TCRdb to 2018 to 2020). The listed sequencing device is Illumina HiSeq 1500. TCRdb trimmed the raw reads at Q25, called clones with MiXCR and kept productive beta chains. Entries that share a CDR3 protein sequence are merged under the most common genes and DNA. This sample has some 350,000 distinct CDR3 sequences in its table, and about 27% of those were observed once. The ten largest clonotypes hold 20% of the sample. Their antigen targets remain unknown. The sample's treatment or condition label, in plain terms: in vitro stimulation with specific CMV peptide epitopes to enrich CMV-specific T cells. The source was cultured PBMCs, collected from culture after CMV antigen stimulation. These receptors were taken from a human donor in good health (CMV status not recorded). Some clones in this sample may be carry-over from other donors' samples.

The chain couples TRBV12-3 or TRBV12-4 to TRBJ1-5; 8 nucleotides agree with TRBD1. This CDR3 has 15 amino acids. The V and J ends lost 5 bases and 6 bases, in that order; junction bases with no gene match: 9. The CDR3 protein is CASSQDRGWGQPQHF. The CDR3 nucleotides are TGTGCCAGCAGTCAAGACAGGGGTTGGGGTCAGCCCCAGCATTTT.

J is TRBJ2-2 and V is TRBV19; 10 nucleotides line up with TRBD2. This CDR3 is built from 16 residues. V was clipped by 6 bases and J by 4 bases; unmatched bases: 8. Germline lookup yields CDR1 LNHDA and CDR2 SQIVND (reference sequence). CDR3: CASRPAGGPSTGELFF. In DNA, the CDR3 is TGTGCCAGTAGGCCAGCGGGGGGGCCGAGCACCGGGGAGCTGTTTTTT. The whole variable domain, remainder taken from reference TRBV19 and TRBJ2-2, is DGGITQSPKYLFRKEGQNVTLSCEQNLNHDAMYWYRQDPGQGLRLIYYSQIVNDFQKGDIAEGYSVSREKKESFPLTVTSAQKNPTAFYLCASRPAGGPSTGELFFGEGSRLTVL.

This clonotype ranks as medium-sized. The chain combines TRBV7-6 with TRBJ2-1, with 13 bases matching TRBD2. V shed 5 bases, J shed 6 bases, and the junction held 4 bases outside the gene matches. In germline, CDR1 is SGHVS, CDR2 FNYEAQ. The CDR3 consists of 15 residues. CDR3 in DNA: TGTGCCAGCAGCCAGACTAGCGGGAGGCGCAATGAGCAGTTCTTC. This gives the protein CASSQTSGRRNEQFF.

The chain combines TRBV19 with TRBJ2-1; D tentatively fits TRBD1 or TRBD2 (5 bases each). Germline-derived CDR1 and CDR2 are LNHDA and SQIVND (reference sequence). Trimming left V 6 bases short and J 0 bases short, with 15 bases between. The CDR3 is 16 amino acids. CDR3 DNA sequence: TGTGCCAGTAGCCCCTCGGGGCGGGTCTCCTACAATGAGCAGTTCTTC. It is translated as CASSPSGRVSYNEQFF.

The chain has TRBV24-1 and TRBJ1-2; D call uncertain. The length of the CDR3 is 13 residues. CDR1 and CDR2 from the germline V gene are KGHDR and SFDVKD. Trimming removed 4 bases from V and 1 base from J, with 6 bases in between. CDR3 DNA: TGTGCCACCAGTGAGCAGGATAACTATGGCTACACCTTC. It is translated as CATSEQDNYGYTF.

This chain uses TRBV19 with TRBJ1-6; TRBD1 matches 9 bases. Germline CDR1 and CDR2: LNHDA and SQIVND (reference sequence). V lost 5 bases to trimming and J lost 8 bases; unmatched junction nucleotides: 4. This CDR3 is 14 amino acids long. CDR3 amino acids: CASSAGQGYSPLHF. The CDR3 DNA sequence: TGTGCCAGTAGTGCAGGACAGGGGTATTCACCCCTCCACTTT.

The chain joins TRBV5-4 to TRBJ1-1, with unresolved D. V was shortened by 0 bases and J by 5 bases, with 11 bases between the two germline ends. CDR1 SGHNT and CDR2 YYREEE come from the germline V gene (reference sequence). CDR3 length: 14 amino acids. CDR3 loop: CASSLDPGQTEAFF. Written as DNA, the CDR3 is TGTGCCAGCAGCTTGGATCCCGGGCAGACTGAAGCTTTCTTT.

The V call is TRBV27, the J call TRBJ2-2; D may be TRBD1 (6 bases). Germline lookup yields CDR1 MNHEY and CDR2 SMNVEV (reference sequence). Trimming shortened V by 1 base and J by 0 bases, and 12 bases separated the two germline ends. CDR3 length equals 17 residues. The CDR3 is CASSLFYPGANTGELFF. CDR3 nucleotide sequence: TGTGCCAGCAGTTTATTTTATCCAGGGGCGAACACCGGGGAGCTGTTTTTT.

This chain connects TRBV29-1 to TRBJ2-3, with TRBD2 matching over 11 bases. The CDR3 is 14 residues long. CDR1 and CDR2 from the germline V gene are SQVTM and ANQGSEA. The trim removed 8 bases at V and 5 bases at J, leaving 9 bases unmatched. DNA of the CDR3: TGCAGCACATTGACTAGCGGGGTTCTAGATACGCAGTATTTT. Amino acid sequence: CSTLTSGVLDTQYF.

This clonotype was detected only a few times. The rearrangement joins TRBV12-3 or TRBV12-4 to TRBJ1-3, with D perhaps TRBD1 (5 bases). V was clipped by 7 bases and J by 4 bases, with 17 bases between them. The CDR3 has 15 residues. CDR3 region: CASTSPGRKGNTIYF. Written as DNA, the CDR3 is TGTGCCAGCACCTCCCCAGGGAGAAAGGGAAACACCATATATTTT.

V and J are TRBV20-1 and TRBJ2-7, with 9 bases lining up with TRBD1. Germline CDR1 reads DFQATT; CDR2 reads SNEGSKA (reference sequence). This CDR3 spans 15 amino acids. The V gene end was trimmed by 6 bases and the J gene end by 5 bases; junction bases not matched to a gene: 14. The DNA for the CDR3 is TGCAGTGCGCGGCCCCAGACAGGGGGTACCCACGAGCAGTACTTC. It translates to CSARPQTGGTHEQYF.

The chain has TRBV11-1 and TRBJ2-1; maybe TRBD1 (6 bases). There are 11 residues in the CDR3. Looked up from germline, CDR1 is SGHAT and CDR2 is FQDESV (reference sequence). V gave up 8 bases and J gave up 7 bases, with 9 bases separating them. CDR3: CASDQGNEQFF. CDR3 sequence (DNA): TGTGCCAGCGACCAGGGGAATGAGCAGTTCTTC.

This clonotype showed up just a few times. This chain joins TRBV6-6 and TRBJ1-3; perhaps TRBD1 as D (5 bases). The CDR3 extends over 21 amino acids. Trimming took off 2 bases at V and 0 bases at J, with 26 bases between the two ends. CDR1 and CDR2 (germline): MNHNY, SVGAGI (reference sequence). This CDR3 is CASSYPKTAPKGPYSGNTIYF. CDR3 coding DNA: TGTGCCAGCAGTTACCCAAAGACCGCACCAAAGGGGCCATACTCTGGAAACACCATATATTTT.

This clonotype was counted only a few times. The chain uses TRBV6-1 and TRBJ2-7, with unresolved D. Looked up from germline, CDR1 is MNHNS and CDR2 is SASEGT. Trimming pared 0 bases from V and 9 bases from J, leaving 15 bases between. The CDR3 runs 14 residues. In DNA, the CDR3 is TGTGCCAGCAGTGAAGCGCCCTCGGTTGCGAGGCAGTACTTC. It specifies CASSEAPSVARQYF.

This chain connects TRBV14 to TRBJ1-3; TRBD1 matches at 9 bases. The CDR3 has 17 amino acids. In germline, CDR1 is SGHDN, CDR2 FVKESK. V lost 0 bases and J lost 2; bases outside the gene matches: 5. The CDR3 DNA is TGTGCCAGCAGCCAAGACCCGGGACAGGGAGCTGGAAACACCATATATTTT. Translation: CASSQDPGQGAGNTIYF. Variable domain in full (rest from reference TRBV14 and TRBJ1-3): EAGVTQFPSHSVIEKGQTVTLRCDPISGHDNLYWYRRVMGKEIKFLLHFVKESKQDESGMPNNRFLAERTGGTYSTLKVQPAELEDSGVYFCASSQDPGQGAGNTIYFGEGSWLTVV.